These T cell receptor beta chains were read from a single sample in a study of T cells in Graves' hyperthyroidism and ophthalmopathy. TCRdb reprocessed the multiplex PCR reads via MiXCR and lists one record per CDR3 protein. The table shows about 840,000 distinct CDR3 sequences, with roughly 40% occurring only once. Material: blood. The receptors were gathered from a man younger than 30 with Graves' hyperthyroidism. Both conserved end residues are part of each CDR3. A D gene is named only where the DNA matches it firmly. Some rows mark clone size as missing; the rest say once, few, many or name a class of expanded clone.

cdr3_aa	cdr3_nt	d_call	j_call	v_call	clone_size
CASSLTGTSGTWTEAFF	TGTGCCAGCAGCTTAACTGGGACTAGCGGGACGTGGACTGAAGCTTTCTTT	.	TRBJ1-1	TRBV7-2	.
CASSYGHAAQRSYNSPLHF	TGTGCCAGCAGCTATGGACACGCCGCACAACGCTCCTATAATTCACCCCTCCACTTT	.	TRBJ1-6	TRBV11-2	.
CASSPGLAGRETQHF	TGTGCCAGCAGCCCGGGACTAGCGGGAAGGGAGACCCAGCATTTT	.	TRBJ1-5	TRBV7-9	.
CATSRSGYGQPQHF	TGTGCCACCAGCAGATCAGGGTATGGTCAGCCCCAGCATTTT	.	TRBJ1-5	TRBV15	many
CASSLTQNYEQYF	TGCGCCAGCAGCTTGACCCAGAACTACGAGCAGTACTTC	.	TRBJ2-7	TRBV5-1	few
CASSLGDISTFSPLHF	TGCGCCAGCAGCTTGGGGGACATATCGACTTTTTCACCCCTCCACTTT	.	TRBJ1-6	TRBV5-1	many
CAQLGSEQYF	TGTGCCCAGCTGGGGAGTGAGCAGTACTTC	.	TRBJ2-7	TRBV15	once
CASSPSGGIDYGYTF	TGTGCCAGCAGTCCATCGGGAGGGATTGACTATGGCTACACCTTC	.	TRBJ1-2	TRBV6-5	.
CASSFQTGQPQYF	TGTGCCAGCAGCTTTCAGACAGGGCAGCCCCAGTACTTC	TRBD1	TRBJ2-5	TRBV7-2	.
CSANRDRGGEQYF	TGCAGTGCCAACCGGGACAGGGGGGGCGAGCAGTACTTC	TRBD1	TRBJ2-7	TRBV20-1	many
CASSLGAGSYGYTF	TGTGCCAGCAGCTTAGGGGCGGGTAGCTATGGCTACACCTTC	.	TRBJ1-2	TRBV13	.
CASSETSGGVYQQYF	TGTGCCAGCAGTGAAACTAGCGGGGGAGTCTACCAGCAGTACTTC	TRBD2	TRBJ2-7	TRBV2	.
CAGSPRTGDSPRYF	TGTGCCGGCAGTCCGCGGACAGGGGACTCCCCTAGGTACTTC	TRBD1	TRBJ2-7	TRBV12-3/TRBV12-4	.
CSATGPMNTEAFF	TGCAGTGCTACCGGACCGATGAACACTGAAGCTTTCTTT	.	TRBJ1-1	TRBV20-1	.
CASSDKQGTLGYGYTF	TGTGCCAGCAGCGACAAACAGGGTACATTAGGTTATGGCTACACCTTC	.	TRBJ1-2	TRBV7-8	few
CASILLTGTALHF	TGTGCCAGCATCCTCCTGACAGGGACGGCTCTCCACTTT	TRBD1	TRBJ1-6	TRBV7-2	.
CASSGDSGNTIYF	TGTGCCAGTTCGGGGGACTCTGGAAACACCATATATTTT	.	TRBJ1-3	TRBV10-3	.
CASGRVQPQHF	TGTGCCAGCGGAAGGGTTCAGCCCCAGCATTTT	.	TRBJ1-5	TRBV10-3	.
CSAPDLTGEEGSPLHF	TGCAGTGCTCCTGATTTGACAGGGGAGGAGGGTTCACCCCTCCACTTT	TRBD1	TRBJ1-6	TRBV20-1	few
CASSLGRRQPQHF	TGTGCCAGCAGCTTAGGCCGTCGTCAGCCCCAGCATTTT	.	TRBJ1-5	TRBV11-2	many
CASRSTDLSNSPLHF	TGTGCCAGCAGGTCGACGGACCTCAGTAATTCACCCCTCCACTTT	.	TRBJ1-6	TRBV7-9	.
CATSRDGGNEAFF	TGTGCCACCAGCAGAGATGGGGGGAATGAAGCTTTCTTT	.	TRBJ1-1	TRBV15	many
CAISESSMNTEAFF	TGTGCCATCAGTGAGTCGAGCATGAACACTGAAGCTTTCTTT	.	TRBJ1-1	TRBV10-3	many
CASSLGAYYEQYF	TGTGCCAGCAGTTTAGGGGCATACTACGAGCAGTACTTC	.	TRBJ2-7	TRBV12-3/TRBV12-4	few
CASSDGTLPLGYEQYF	TGTGCCAGCAGTGATGGGACCCTCCCTTTGGGCTACGAGCAGTACTTC	.	TRBJ2-7	TRBV2	few
CASSSGTGGWEQYF	TGTGCCAGCAGCTCCGGGACAGGGGGCTGGGAGCAGTACTTC	TRBD1	TRBJ2-7	TRBV9	once
CATSDDRGGQETQYF	TGTGCCACCAGTGATGACAGGGGTGGACAAGAGACCCAGTACTTC	TRBD1	TRBJ2-5	TRBV24-1	.
CATMVAGSEAFF	TGTGCCACGATGGTTGCCGGGTCTGAAGCTTTCTTT	.	TRBJ1-1	TRBV25-1	many
CASIPGGQPQHF	TGTGCCAGCATCCCAGGGGGTCAGCCCCAGCATTTT	TRBD1	TRBJ1-5	TRBV13	many
CASRVGGGGYEQYF	TGTGCCAGCAGGGTAGGGGGAGGAGGGTACGAGCAGTACTTC	.	TRBJ2-7	TRBV7-2	.
CAISATGPSSRANVLTF	TGTGCCATCAGCGCGACAGGCCCTAGCTCTAGGGCCAACGTCCTGACTTTC	.	TRBJ2-6	TRBV10-3	few
CSAGKAGEQETQYF	TGCAGTGCTGGTAAAGCGGGAGAACAAGAGACCCAGTACTTC	TRBD2	TRBJ2-5	TRBV20-1	.
CASSSHRSRTGPNEKLFF	TGTGCCAGCAGTTCACATCGTAGCCGGACAGGACCTAATGAAAAACTGTTTTTT	TRBD1	TRBJ1-4	TRBV12-3/TRBV12-4	.
CASRPGNTGELFF	TGTGCCAGCAGGCCGGGGAACACCGGGGAGCTGTTTTTT	.	TRBJ2-2	TRBV10-3	few
CASSPDSGQETQYF	TGCGCCAGCAGCCCCGATAGCGGGCAAGAGACCCAGTACTTC	TRBD2	TRBJ2-5	TRBV5-1	.
CASGLVTDGSYEQYF	TGTGCCAGCGGCTTAGTAACGGACGGATCCTACGAGCAGTACTTC	.	TRBJ2-7	TRBV7-9	.
CASSSKYEQYF	TGTGCCAGCAGCTCTAAGTACGAGCAGTACTTC	.	TRBJ2-7	TRBV7-9	many
CASRGPDNRYGYTF	TGCGCCAGCCGAGGACCGGACAATCGCTATGGCTACACCTTC	.	TRBJ1-2	TRBV5-1	few
CANSGDGYEQYF	TGTGCCAACAGCGGAGACGGGTACGAGCAGTACTTC	.	TRBJ2-7	TRBV9	.
CASSPTPGEKLFF	TGTGCCAGCAGCCCTACTCCCGGGGAAAAACTGTTTTTT	.	TRBJ1-4	TRBV7-9	many
CSVESGGETEAFF	TGCAGCGTTGAATCCGGGGGCGAAACTGAAGCTTTCTTT	.	TRBJ1-1	TRBV29-1	many